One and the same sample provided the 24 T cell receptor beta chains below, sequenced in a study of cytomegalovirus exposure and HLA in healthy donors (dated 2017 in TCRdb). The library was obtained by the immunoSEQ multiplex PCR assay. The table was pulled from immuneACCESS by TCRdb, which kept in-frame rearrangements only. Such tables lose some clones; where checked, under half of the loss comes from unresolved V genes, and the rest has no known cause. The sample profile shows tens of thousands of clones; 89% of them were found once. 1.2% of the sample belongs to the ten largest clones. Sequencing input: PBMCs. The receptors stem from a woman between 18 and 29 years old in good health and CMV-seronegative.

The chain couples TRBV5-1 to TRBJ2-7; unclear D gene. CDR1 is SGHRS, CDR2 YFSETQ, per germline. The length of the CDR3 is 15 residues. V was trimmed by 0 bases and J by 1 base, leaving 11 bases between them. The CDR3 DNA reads TGCGCCAGCAGCTTGGGCAGGATACTTTCCTACGAGCAGTACTTC. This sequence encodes CASSLGRILSYEQYF.

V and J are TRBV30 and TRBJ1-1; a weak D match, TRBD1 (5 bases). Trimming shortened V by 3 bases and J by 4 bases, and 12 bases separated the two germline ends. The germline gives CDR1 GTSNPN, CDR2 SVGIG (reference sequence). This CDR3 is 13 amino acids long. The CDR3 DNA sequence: TGTGCCTGGAGCCCGGGGGTGAGCACTGAAGCTTTCTTT. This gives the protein CAWSPGVSTEAFF.

The CDR3 sequence: CASRAGGQADTQYF. CDR3 DNA: TGTGCCAGCAGGGCGGGGGGGCAAGCAGATACGCAGTATTTT. The V call is TRBV2, the J call TRBJ2-3; 9 bases are a match to TRBD2. The germline gives CDR1 SNHLY, CDR2 FYNNEI. The trim removed 6 bases at V and 4 bases at J, leaving 5 bases unmatched. This CDR3 comprises 14 residues.

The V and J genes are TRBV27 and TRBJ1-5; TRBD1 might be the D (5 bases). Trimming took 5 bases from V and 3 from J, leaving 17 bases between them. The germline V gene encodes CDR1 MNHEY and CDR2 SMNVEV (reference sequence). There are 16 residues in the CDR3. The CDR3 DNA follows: TGTGCCAGCAGTCCCCAGTATACAGGATTCAATCAGCCCCAGCATTTT. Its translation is CASSPQYTGFNQPQHF.

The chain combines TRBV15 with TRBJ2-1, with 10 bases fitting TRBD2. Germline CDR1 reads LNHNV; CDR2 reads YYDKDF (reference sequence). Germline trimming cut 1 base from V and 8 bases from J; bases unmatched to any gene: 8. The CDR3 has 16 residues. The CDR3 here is CATSRGQRGGRDEQFF. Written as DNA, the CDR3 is TGTGCCACCAGCAGAGGACAGCGGGGGGGCCGAGATGAGCAGTTCTTC.

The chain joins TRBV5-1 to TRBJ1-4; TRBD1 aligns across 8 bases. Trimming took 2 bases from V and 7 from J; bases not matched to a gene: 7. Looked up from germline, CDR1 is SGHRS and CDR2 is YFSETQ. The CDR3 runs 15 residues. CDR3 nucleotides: TGCGCCAGCAGCTTTTCCGGGACAGGAGGTGAAAAACTGTTTTTT. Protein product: CASSFSGTGGEKLFF.

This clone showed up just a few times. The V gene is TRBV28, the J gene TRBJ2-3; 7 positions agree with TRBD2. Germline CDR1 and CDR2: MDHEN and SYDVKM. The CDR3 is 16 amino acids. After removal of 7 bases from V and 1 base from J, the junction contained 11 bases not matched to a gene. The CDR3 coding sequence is TGTGCCAGCACCTGGGCTAGCGGAGGGGGCACAGATACGCAGTATTTT. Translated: CASTWASGGGTDTQYF. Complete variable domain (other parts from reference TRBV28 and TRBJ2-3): DVKVTQSSRYLVKRTGEKVFLECVQDMDHENMFWYRQDPGLGLRLIYFSYDVKMKEKGDIPEGYSVSREKKERFSLILESASTNQTSMYLCASTWASGGGTDTQYFGPGTRLTVL.

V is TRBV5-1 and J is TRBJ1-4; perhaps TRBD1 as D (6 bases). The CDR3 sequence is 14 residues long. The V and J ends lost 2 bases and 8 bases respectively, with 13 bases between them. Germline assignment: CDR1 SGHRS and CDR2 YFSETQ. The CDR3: CASSFTGKREKLFF. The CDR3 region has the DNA TGCGCCAGCAGCTTTACAGGGAAGCGAGAAAAACTGTTTTTT.

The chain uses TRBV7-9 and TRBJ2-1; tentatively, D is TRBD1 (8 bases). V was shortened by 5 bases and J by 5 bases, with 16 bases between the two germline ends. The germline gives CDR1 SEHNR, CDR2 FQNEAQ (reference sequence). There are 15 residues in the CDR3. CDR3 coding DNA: TGTGCCAGCAGCCCCCGACAGGGGAGGGACAATGAGCAGTTCTTC. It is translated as CASSPRQGRDNEQFF. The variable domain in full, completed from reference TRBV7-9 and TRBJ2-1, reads DTGVSQNPRHKITKRGQNVTFRCDPISEHNRLYWYRQTLGQGPEFLTYFQNEAQLEKSRLLSDRFSAERPKGSFSTLEIQRTEQGDSAMYLCASSPRQGRDNEQFFGPGTRLTVL.

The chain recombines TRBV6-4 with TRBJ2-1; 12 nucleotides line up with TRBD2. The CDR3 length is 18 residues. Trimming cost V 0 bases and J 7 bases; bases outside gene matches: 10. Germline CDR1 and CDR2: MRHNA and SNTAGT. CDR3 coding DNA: TGTGCCAGCAGTGACTCAGGACTAGCGGGAAACGCGGAAAATGAGCAGTTCTTC. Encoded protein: CASSDSGLAGNAENEQFF.

CDR3: CASSARDRVYEQYF. The DNA of the CDR3 is TGTGCCAGCAGCGCCCGGGACAGGGTCTACGAGCAGTACTTC. The chain carries TRBV9 and TRBJ2-7, with 9 bases fitting TRBD1. V gave up 3 bases and J gave up 3 bases; unmatched junction bases: 4. The germline V gene has CDR1 SGDLS and CDR2 YYNGEE. This CDR3 region has 14 residues.

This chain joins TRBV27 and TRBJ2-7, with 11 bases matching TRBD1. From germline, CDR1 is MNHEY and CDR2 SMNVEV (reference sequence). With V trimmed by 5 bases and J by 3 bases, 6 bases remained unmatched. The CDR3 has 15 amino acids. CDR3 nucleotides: TGTGCCAGCAGTCTCGGGACAGGGGGTAGCTACGAGCAGTACTTC. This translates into CASSLGTGGSYEQYF.

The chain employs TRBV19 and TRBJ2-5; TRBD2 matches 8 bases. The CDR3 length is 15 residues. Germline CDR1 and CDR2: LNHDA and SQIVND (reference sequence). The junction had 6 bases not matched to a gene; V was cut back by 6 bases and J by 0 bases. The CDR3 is CASRPRGGYQETQYF. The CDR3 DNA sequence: TGTGCCAGTAGACCACGGGGGGGCTACCAAGAGACCCAGTACTTC.

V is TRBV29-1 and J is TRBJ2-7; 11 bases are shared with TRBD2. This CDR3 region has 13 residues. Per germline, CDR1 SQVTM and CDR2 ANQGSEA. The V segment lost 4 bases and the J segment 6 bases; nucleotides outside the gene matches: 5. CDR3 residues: CSVVSGRAGEQYF. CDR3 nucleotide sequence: TGCAGCGTTGTTAGCGGGAGGGCGGGCGAGCAGTACTTC.

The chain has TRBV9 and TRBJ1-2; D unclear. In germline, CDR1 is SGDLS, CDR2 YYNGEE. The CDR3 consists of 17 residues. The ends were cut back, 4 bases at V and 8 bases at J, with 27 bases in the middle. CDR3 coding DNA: TGTGCCAGCAGCCCATCAACAGATAGAGACATACGAACGGGCTACACCTTC. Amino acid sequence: CASSPSTDRDIRTGYTF.

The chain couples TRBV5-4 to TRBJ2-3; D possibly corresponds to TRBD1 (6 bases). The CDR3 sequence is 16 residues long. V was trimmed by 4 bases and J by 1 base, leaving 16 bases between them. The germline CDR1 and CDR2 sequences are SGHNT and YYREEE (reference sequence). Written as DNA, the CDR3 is TGTGCCAGCAGCAAACAGGACAGAGCTGGCACAGATACGCAGTATTTT. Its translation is CASSKQDRAGTDTQYF.

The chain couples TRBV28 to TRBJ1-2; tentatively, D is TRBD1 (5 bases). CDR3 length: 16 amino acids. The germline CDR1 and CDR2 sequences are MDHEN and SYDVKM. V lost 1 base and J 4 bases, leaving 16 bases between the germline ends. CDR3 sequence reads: CASSLLEKGVIYGYTF. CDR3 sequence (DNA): TGTGCCAGCAGTTTATTGGAAAAAGGGGTTATCTATGGCTACACCTTC.

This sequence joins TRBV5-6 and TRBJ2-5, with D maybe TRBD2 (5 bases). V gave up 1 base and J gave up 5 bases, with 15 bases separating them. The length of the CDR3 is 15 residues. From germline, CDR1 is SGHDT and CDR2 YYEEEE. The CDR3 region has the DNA TGTGCCAGCAGCTTGTTGGGAGTCGCTGGGGAGACCCAGTACTTC. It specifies CASSLLGVAGETQYF.

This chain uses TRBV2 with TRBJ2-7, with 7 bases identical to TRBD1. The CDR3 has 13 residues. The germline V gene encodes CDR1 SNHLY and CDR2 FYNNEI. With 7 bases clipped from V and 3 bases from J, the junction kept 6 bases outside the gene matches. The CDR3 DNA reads TGTGCCAGCACCGAGGACAGGTACTACGAGCAGTACTTC. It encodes CASTEDRYYEQYF.

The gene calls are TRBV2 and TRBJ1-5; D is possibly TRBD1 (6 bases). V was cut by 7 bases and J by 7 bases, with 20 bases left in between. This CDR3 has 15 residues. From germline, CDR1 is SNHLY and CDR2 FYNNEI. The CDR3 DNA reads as TGTGCCAGCACCCAGGGGTCAGGTGATGGGCAGCCCCAGCATTTT. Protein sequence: CASTQGSGDGQPQHF.

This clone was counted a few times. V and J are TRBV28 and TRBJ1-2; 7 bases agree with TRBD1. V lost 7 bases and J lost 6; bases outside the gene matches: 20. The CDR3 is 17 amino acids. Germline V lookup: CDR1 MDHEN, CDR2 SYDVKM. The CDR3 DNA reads TGTGCCAGCACCTTGGGTTCCACAGGGGTGGAGGGAGATGGCTACACCTTC. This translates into CASTLGSTGVEGDGYTF.

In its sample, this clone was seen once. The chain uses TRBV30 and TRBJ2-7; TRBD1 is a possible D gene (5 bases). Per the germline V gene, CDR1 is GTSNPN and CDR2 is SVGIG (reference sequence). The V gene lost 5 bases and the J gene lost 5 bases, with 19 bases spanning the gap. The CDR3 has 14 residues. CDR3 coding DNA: TGTGCCTGGGCCATGGGCAGGGTAGGCAACGAGCAGTACTTC. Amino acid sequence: CAWAMGRVGNEQYF.

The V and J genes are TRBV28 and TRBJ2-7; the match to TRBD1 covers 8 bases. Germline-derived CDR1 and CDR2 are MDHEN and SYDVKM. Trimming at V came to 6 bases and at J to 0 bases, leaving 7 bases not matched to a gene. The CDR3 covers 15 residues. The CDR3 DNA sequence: TGTGCCAGCAGGACCCGACAGGGGCGCTCCTACGAGCAGTACTTC. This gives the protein CASRTRQGRSYEQYF. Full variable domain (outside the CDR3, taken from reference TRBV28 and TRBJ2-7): DVKVTQSSRYLVKRTGEKVFLECVQDMDHENMFWYRQDPGLGLRLIYFSYDVKMKEKGDIPEGYSVSREKKERFSLILESASTNQTSMYLCASRTRQGRSYEQYFGPGTRLTVT.

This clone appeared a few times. This CDR3 reads CASISRGLGTNEKLFF. The CDR3 DNA sequence: TGTGCCAGCATTTCCAGGGGGCTTGGGACTAATGAAAAACTGTTTTTT. The chain carries TRBV28 and TRBJ1-4; 8 bases agree with TRBD1. Losses at the gene ends were 7 bases for V and 2 bases for J; bases not matched to a gene: 9. There are 16 residues in the CDR3. Germline loops: CDR1 MDHEN, CDR2 SYDVKM.